These T cell receptor beta chains were read from a single sample in a study of T-cell memory formation after mild COVID-19. MiXCR was run by TCRdb on the 5' RACE reads, yielding one entry per CDR3 protein. The profile covers around 250,000 distinct CDR3 sequences, with 8.5% to 9.5% appearing a single time and roughly a fifth taken by the ten largest. The material sequenced was PBMCs or a T cell subset sorted from them (not recorded which). The receptors derive from a young man who had mild COVID-19 (a few samples of this study predate the infection). Cell type and time point are not known. Both conserved end residues are part of each CDR3. A D gene is named only where the DNA matches it firmly. A row's size may be missing; if present it is once, few, many or a size class.

D gene	clone size	J gene	V gene	CDR3 DNA	CDR3 protein
NA	NA	TRBJ1-1	TRBV5-1	TGCGCCAGCGGGGACGGGAACACTGAAGCTTTCTTT	CASGDGNTEAFF
NA	few	TRBJ1-2	TRBV3-1	TGTGCCAGCAGCGCGAGGATCTCGTACTATGGCTACACCTTC	CASSARISYYGYTF
NA	few	TRBJ2-4	TRBV12-3/TRBV12-4	TGTGCCAGCAGTTCCGACCTAGGCGCGGGTTACTTC	CASSSDLGAGYF
TRBD2	many	TRBJ2-1	TRBV7-6	TGTGCCAGCAGCTTAGTCTCGCGGGGGTTCTACAATGAGCAGTTCTTC	CASSLVSRGFYNEQFF
NA	NA	TRBJ1-3	TRBV4-1	TGCGCCAGCAGCCCAACTGGGAGCTCTGGAAACACCATATATTTT	CASSPTGSSGNTIYF
NA	NA	TRBJ2-2	TRBV10-3	TGTGCCACTCAAAAGAACACCGGGGAGCTGTTTTTT	CATQKNTGELFF
TRBD2	few	TRBJ2-7	TRBV3-1	TGTGCCAGCAGCTCGCGGGGGACCACCCCCGAGCAGTACTTC	CASSSRGTTPEQYF
NA	NA	TRBJ2-3	TRBV7-9	TGTGCCAGCAGCCCCTGGACCGATAATACGCAGTATTTT	CASSPWTDNTQYF
TRBD2	many	TRBJ2-1	TRBV5-1	TGCGCCAGCAGCTCCTCCCTAGCGGGGGTATACAATGAGCAGTTCTTC	CASSSSLAGVYNEQFF
TRBD2	NA	TRBJ2-2	TRBV5-1	TGCGCCAGCAGCAACGAGGGACTAGCAACCGGGGAGCTGTTTTTT	CASSNEGLATGELFF
NA	many	TRBJ2-7	TRBV5-1	TGCGCCAGCCGCCGCGATGACAGGCTGGGCGAGCAGTACTTC	CASRRDDRLGEQYF
NA	many	TRBJ2-3	TRBV11-1	TGTGCCAGCAGCATATCCCCTGGGGATACGCAGTATTTT	CASSISPGDTQYF
NA	NA	TRBJ1-1	TRBV20-1	TGCAGTGCTAGAGGAGAGGAATCCGAGACAGGTGGAAGCGGTGAAGCTTTCTTT	CSARGEESETGGSGEAFF
NA	NA	TRBJ1-1	TRBV5-1	TGCGCCAGCAGCCAAACAATGAACACTGAAGCTTTCTTT	CASSQTMNTEAFF
TRBD2	many	TRBJ2-5	TRBV29-1	TGCAGCGTTGACCCTAGCGGGGGGGTCCGGGAGACCCAGTACTTC	CSVDPSGGVRETQYF
TRBD1	NA	TRBJ2-1	TRBV5-1	TGCGCCAGCAGCTCTCAGGGGGCACAGGAGCAGTTCTTC	CASSSQGAQEQFF
TRBD1	many	TRBJ2-5	TRBV5-1	TGCGCCAGCAGCTTGGACAGGGGATCGGAGACCCAGTACTTC	CASSLDRGSETQYF
NA	few	TRBJ1-4	TRBV5-5	TGTGCCAGCAGCTTGGGGACAGTTGAAAAACTGTTTTTT	CASSLGTVEKLFF
NA	few	TRBJ2-7	TRBV4-2	TGTGCCAGCAGCCAAGATCTTTCGCGGCGCATCCCTTCATCCCAGCAGTACTTC	CASSQDLSRRIPSSQQYF
NA	many	TRBJ2-7	TRBV7-2	TGTGCCAGCAGTTTAGCAGGGGCCTACGAGCAGTACTTC	CASSLAGAYEQYF
NA	NA	TRBJ2-1	TRBV6-2/TRBV6-3	TGTGCCAGCAAGTCCTACAATGAGCAGTTCTTC	CASKSYNEQFF
NA	few	TRBJ2-5	TRBV5-1	TGCGCCAGCAACCTACAGGGCGTGGGAGAGACCCAGTACTTC	CASNLQGVGETQYF
NA	NA	TRBJ1-1	TRBV25-1	TGTGCCAGCAGGTGGGGATACACTGAAGCTTTCTTT	CASRWGYTEAFF
NA	NA	TRBJ2-3	TRBV5-1	TGCGCCAGCAGCCCGGCGATCGGCGGGGAGTACACAGATACGCAGTATTTT	CASSPAIGGEYTDTQYF
TRBD1	few	TRBJ1-2	TRBV29-1	TGCAGCGTTAGACAGGGGGCTGGTGGCTACACCTTC	CSVRQGAGGYTF
TRBD2	few	TRBJ2-7	TRBV7-6	TGTGCCAGCAGCTCTCCTAGCGGGGGTTACGAGCAGTACTTC	CASSSPSGGYEQYF
NA	many	TRBJ2-1	TRBV7-2	TGTGCCAGCAGCTTGGGGGGGGCCACCTCCAATGAGCAGTTCTTC	CASSLGGATSNEQFF
NA	many	TRBJ1-3	TRBV7-2	TGTGCCAGCAGCCTCGGGCCGCAGGAGTCCTCTGGAAACACCATATATTTT	CASSLGPQESSGNTIYF
NA	NA	TRBJ1-6	TRBV21-1	TGTGCCAGCAGCACTAGGACGGAGACCTATAATTCACCCCTCCACTTT	CASSTRTETYNSPLHF
TRBD2	few	TRBJ2-3	TRBV7-6	TGTGCCAGCAGCTTAGAGCCAAAAGCGGGGGGCTTGGATACGCAGTATTTT	CASSLEPKAGGLDTQYF
TRBD1	NA	TRBJ1-4	TRBV28	TGTGCCAGCAGTCGGACAGGGGGCGGGGAAAAACTGTTTTTT	CASSRTGGGEKLFF
NA	few	TRBJ1-6	TRBV9	TGTGCCAGCAGCTTAGACGGAGGAACGCTCCACTTT	CASSLDGGTLHF
NA	many	TRBJ1-2	TRBV4-3	TGCGCCAGCAGCCATGCTCGACATGACTATGGCTACACCTTC	CASSHARHDYGYTF
NA	few	TRBJ2-3	TRBV19	TGTGCCAGTAATTGGTCTCCGCAGTATTTT	CASNWSPQYF
TRBD2	NA	TRBJ2-1	TRBV7-6	TGTGCCAGCAGCCACAGACTAGCGGGGAACAATGAGCAGTTCTTC	CASSHRLAGNNEQFF
NA	few	TRBJ1-2	TRBV2	TGTGCCAGCAGCACCTCAGGGCCTGGCTACACCTTC	CASSTSGPGYTF
TRBD2	NA	TRBJ2-5	TRBV4-2	TGTGCCAGCAGCCGGACTAGCGGGGTTGGAGAGACCCAGTACTTC	CASSRTSGVGETQYF
NA	NA	TRBJ2-7	TRBV6-5	TGTGCCAGCAGTTTAGCGGAATACTACGAGCAGTACTTC	CASSLAEYYEQYF
NA	few	TRBJ1-1	TRBV7-9	TGTGCCAGCAGTATGAATCCGGGCACTGAAGCTTTCTTT	CASSMNPGTEAFF
NA	few	TRBJ1-4	TRBV9	TGTGCCAGCAGCGTAAACTCCCGGGATGAAAAACTGTTTTTT	CASSVNSRDEKLFF